A single sample gave rise to the 12 T cell receptor beta chains below, sequenced in a study of OX40 agonist ivuxolimab in advanced cancers. Data came from immunoSEQ multiplex PCR; TCRdb stores just in-frame clones and leaves some out. The sample yields 75,000 to 95,000 clones, around 90% seen once. Specimen: CD4+ or CD8+ T cells sorted from blood, collected in a trial of the OX40 agonist ivuxolimab. These receptors originate from an adult with an advanced solid tumor such as melanoma, head and neck, liver or kidney cancer.

J is TRBJ1-3 and V is TRBV10-3; D is unresolved. Germline V gene lookup returns CDR1 ENHRY and CDR2 SYGVKD. The CDR3 runs 14 residues. V lost 8 bases and J 0 bases, leaving 11 bases between the germline ends. CDR3 nucleotides: TGTGCCATCGGTTCCGGGAGCTCTGGAAACACCATATATTTT. This translates into CAIGSGSSGNTIYF.

This sequence joins TRBV5-1 and TRBJ1-1; 7 bases fit TRBD1. Trimming cost V 4 bases and J 0 bases; bases outside gene matches: 12. The CDR3 runs to 17 residues. The V gene's germline CDR1 is SGHRS and CDR2 YFSETQ. The CDR3 sequence: CASSIRQGYRMNTEAFF. For the CDR3, the DNA is TGCGCCAGCAGCATTCGACAGGGCTACAGGATGAACACTGAAGCTTTCTTT.

This clone was observed once. The rearrangement joins TRBV11-3 to TRBJ2-5; the D gene could be TRBD1 or TRBD2 (5 bases each). Germline V gene data show CDR1 as SGHNT and CDR2 as YENEEA. With 5 bases removed from V and 5 bases from J, the gap between germline ends came to 18 bases. This CDR3 is 15 amino acids long. This CDR3 is CASSLGTGGGETQYF. The CDR3 DNA reads as TGTGCCAGCAGCCTCGGGACCGGCGGCGGGGAGACCCAGTACTTC.

The chain is built from TRBV20-1 and TRBJ2-1; unclear D gene. This CDR3 is built from 11 residues. Trimming took 1 base from V and 16 from J, leaving 14 bases between them. Germline assignment: CDR1 DFQATT and CDR2 SNEGSKA (reference sequence). The CDR3 is CSARVDKTVFF. CDR3 nucleotide sequence: TGCAGTGCTAGAGTCGACAAAACGGTCTTCTTC.

The rearrangement uses TRBV5-1 and TRBJ1-1, with no clear D. The germline gives CDR1 SGHRS, CDR2 YFSETQ. Deletions cut 7 bases from V and 1 base from J, with 11 bases between. The CDR3 has 13 amino acids. CDR3 sequence (DNA): TGCGCCAGCGCAATGCGGCAGAACACTGAAGCTTTCTTT. This translates into CASAMRQNTEAFF.

The genes are TRBV6-1 and TRBJ2-3; no clear D gene. CDR3 length: 13 residues. The germline V gene has CDR1 MNHNS and CDR2 SASEGT. Trimming cost V 5 bases and J 3 bases, with 9 bases left between them. CDR3 residues: CASSSVGTDTQYF. The CDR3 region has the DNA TGTGCCAGCAGTTCCGTAGGGACAGATACGCAGTATTTT.

The gene calls are TRBV4-1 and TRBJ1-1; 7 nucleotides match TRBD1. The CDR3 is 16 amino acids. The V segment lost 0 bases and the J segment 1 base; nucleotides outside the gene matches: 5. The germline CDR1 and CDR2 sequences are MGHRA and YSYEKL. The CDR3 spells CASSQDAGGGNTEAFF. DNA for the CDR3: TGCGCCAGCAGCCAAGATGCAGGGGGGGGGAACACTGAAGCTTTCTTT.

This rearrangement joins TRBV10-3 to TRBJ2-6, with D perhaps assigned TRBD1 or TRBD2 (6 bases each). The CDR3 is 14 residues long. V lost 11 bases, J lost 1 base, and 12 bases lay in between. The germline V gene has CDR1 ENHRY and CDR2 SYGVKD. Here the CDR3 DNA reads TGTGCCGCGGGACAAGGTTCTGGGGCCAACGTCCTGACTTTC. This sequence encodes CAAGQGSGANVLTF.

The chain carries TRBV5-1 and TRBJ2-3; D unclear. Germline V lookup: CDR1 SGHRS, CDR2 YFSETQ. CDR3 size: 14 residues. The V end lost 5 bases, the J end lost 5 bases, and 15 bases lay between the germline ends. The CDR3 nucleotides are TGCGCCAGCAGGACGGCCGAACGGGTAGATACGCAGTATTTT. It is translated as CASRTAERVDTQYF.

CDR3 coding DNA: TGTGCCAGCTCACAAAAGGCATCTGACTCCGAGCAGTACTTC. Translated: CASSQKASDSEQYF. V and J are TRBV18 and TRBJ2-7; D gene uncertain. The CDR3 runs 14 residues. CDR1 KGHSH and CDR2 LQKENI come from the germline V gene. The V end was cut by 4 bases, the J end by 6 bases, with 16 bases between.

J is TRBJ2-3 and V is TRBV9; 10 nucleotides agree with TRBD2. The CDR3 length is 17 residues. V was clipped by 0 bases and J by 1 base; unmatched bases: 5. Germline-derived CDR1 and CDR2 are SGDLS and YYNGEE. The CDR3 nucleotides are TGTGCCAGCAGCGTAGCTGGAGCGGGAGGGCGCACAGATACGCAGTATTTT. Its protein is CASSVAGAGGRTDTQYF. Drawing the rest from reference TRBV9 and TRBJ2-3, the complete variable domain is DSGVTQTPKHLITATGQRVTLRCSPRSGDLSVYWYQQSLDQGLQFLIQYYNGEERAKGNILERFSAQQFPDLHSELNLSSLELGDSALYFCASSVAGAGGRTDTQYFGPGTRLTVL.

This chain connects TRBV5-1 to TRBJ2-2; a possible D gene is TRBD1 (5 bases). The CDR3 has 13 amino acids. The germline CDR1 and CDR2 sequences are SGHRS and YFSETQ. Trimming cost V 4 bases and J 6 bases, with 10 bases left between them. The CDR3 DNA follows: TGCGCCAGCAGCACCCAGGGTTCCGGGGAGCTGTTTTTT. The encoded protein is CASSTQGSGELFF.